This T cell receptor beta chain was recorded in a study of glioma-infiltrating T cells after dendritic cell vaccination. The CDR3 sequence is 14 residues long. V lost 8 bases and J lost 6, with 17 bases in between. Germline CDR1 is SNHLY and CDR2 is FYNNEI. This table comes from immunoSEQ multiplex PCR, and its TCRdb copy is limited to in-frame clones, with some not included. The sample lists around 100,000 clones, roughly 79% occurring once. This chain links TRBV2 with TRBJ1-5, with D perhaps matching TRBD1 (6 bases). The sequence derives from a human donor with glioblastoma. The specimen comprised blood, sampled before dendritic cell vaccination. This CDR3 is CASGIRGVFQPQHF. CDR3 bases: TGTGCCAGCGGTATCAGGGGAGTTTTTCAGCCCCAGCATTTT. The variable domain in full, completed from reference TRBV2 and TRBJ1-5, reads EPEVTQTPSHQVTQMGQEVILRCVPISNHLYFYWYRQILGQKVEFLVSFYNNEISEKSEIFDDQFSVERPDGSNFTLKIRSTKLEDSAMYFCASGIRGVFQPQHFGDGTRLSIL.